This entry concerns a single T cell receptor beta chain. The sample originates from a study of control samples from healthy donors and cancer patients. The CDR3 extends over 14 amino acids. The junction had 6 bases not matched to a gene; V was cut back by 7 bases and J by 2 bases. Germline CDR1 MNHEY, CDR2 SVGAGI. The protocol was immunoSEQ multiplex PCR, while the TCRdb copy is restricted to in-frame clones and leaves out a portion. The sample gives around 140,000 clones, roughly 92% of which show up once; less than 7% is in the top ten. Sequencing input: blood. The chain has TRBV6-5 and TRBJ2-5; 8 bases map to TRBD2. This TCR came from a man younger than 35 in good health. CDR3 residues: CASKLTSGQETQYF. CDR3 bases: TGTGCCAGCAAACTCACTAGCGGTCAAGAGACCCAGTACTTC.